This T cell receptor beta chain was observed in a study of blood T cell repertoires in COVID-19. Method: immunoSEQ multiplex PCR; TCRdb's copy keeps in-frame clones and lacks some. The sample contains about 190,000 clones, roughly 90% of which appear only once. Germline V lookup: CDR1 SGHTA, CDR2 FQGNSA. The J segment lost 4 bases and the V segment lost 1 base, leaving 4 bases of the junction unmatched. The CDR3 length is 14 residues. The rearrangement links TRBV7-2 to TRBJ2-7; 7 nucleotides match TRBD1. This clonotype originated in a man aged 35 to 55 with acute or convalescent COVID-19. The sequenced sample was peripheral blood. The CDR3 bases are TGTGCCAGCAGCTTAGGCGGCAGGGGGTACGAGCAGTACTTC. Encoded protein: CASSLGGRGYEQYF.